The 23 T cell receptor beta chains listed next were all sequenced from one sample in a study of prognosis after radiotherapy for stage I lung cancer. Genomic DNA yielded TCR beta CDR3, amplified by two-round multiplex PCR. Gene-specific TRBV and TRBJ primers were used in PCR round one. Each CDR3 protein is one row after TCRdb ran MiXCR on the multiplex PCR reads. The data hold just under 20,000 distinct CDR3 sequences, with roughly a quarter observed a single time. Sequencing was performed on PBMCs, taken before or after stereotactic body radiation therapy (not recorded which). These receptors all stem from a donor aged 50 or older with non-small cell lung cancer.

This clonotype came up many times. CDR3 DNA: TGTGCCAGTAGTGGTGGCTGGTCGGGACGGAGCACAGATACGCAGTATTTT. Amino acid sequence: CASSGGWSGRSTDTQYF. The rearrangement joins TRBV19 to TRBJ2-3; D may be TRBD1 or TRBD2 (5 bases each). With 5 bases removed from V and 0 bases from J, the gap between germline ends came to 18 bases. The CDR3 extends over 17 amino acids. The V gene's germline CDR1 is LNHDA and CDR2 SQIVND (reference sequence).

Ten or more counts support this clonotype. The rearrangement joins TRBV5-1 to TRBJ2-1; 8 bases are shared with TRBD2. With 2 bases clipped from V and 5 bases from J, the junction kept 12 bases outside the gene matches. Germline V gene data show CDR1 as SGHRS and CDR2 as YFSETQ. The length of the CDR3 is 17 residues. The CDR3 region is CASSFVEGGRLDNEQFF. DNA for the CDR3: TGCGCCAGCAGCTTTGTGGAGGGCGGGAGGCTGGACAATGAGCAGTTCTTC.

As to this clonotype: Relative to the germline gene, one junction end is altered; a read error may explain this. The chain carries TRBV7-9 and TRBJ2-3, with TRBD1 identical over 7 bases. The CDR3 has 19 amino acids. In germline, CDR1 is SEHNR, CDR2 FQNEAQ (reference sequence). The CDR3 sequence: CASSSPGTAFAMSTDTQNF. CDR3 coding DNA: TGTGCCAGCAGCTCCCCCGGGACAGCTTTCGCTATGAGCACGGATACGCAGAATTTT.

In this sample, this clonotype turned up many times. The genes are TRBV28 and TRBJ1-3, with D perhaps TRBD1 (5 bases). Trimming removed 7 bases at V and 8 bases at J, with 12 bases between. This CDR3 comprises 12 residues. The germline V gene has CDR1 MDHEN and CDR2 SYDVKM. CDR3 DNA sequence: TGTGCCAGCACCATCATGGGGGACACCATATATTTT. This encodes CASTIMGDTIYF.

This chain connects TRBV29-1 to TRBJ2-7; 12 positions agree with TRBD2. The CDR3 has 15 amino acids. V was clipped by 2 bases and J by 5 bases; unmatched bases: 7. The germline gives CDR1 SQVTM, CDR2 ANQGSEA. As DNA, the CDR3 is TGCAGCGTTGAACTACTAGCGGGAGGTGGTGACGAGCAGTACTTC. Protein: CSVELLAGGGDEQYF.

This clonotype was seen at least ten times. The rearrangement uses TRBV28 and TRBJ2-1; TRBD2 agrees at 7 bases. Trimming cost V 8 bases and J 4 bases; bases outside gene matches: 5. This CDR3 region has 13 residues. Germline CDR1 and CDR2: MDHEN and SYDVKM. CDR3 bases: TGTGCCAGCCAAGGGGAGGGGTACAATGAGCAGTTCTTC. It is translated as CASQGEGYNEQFF.

The chain uses TRBV29-1 and TRBJ2-5, with a weak D call TRBD1 (7 bases). CDR1 and CDR2 from the germline V gene are SQVTM and ANQGSEA. This CDR3 is built from 17 residues. V dropped 5 bases and J dropped 1 base, with 23 bases sitting between them. The DNA for the CDR3 is TGCAGCGTTTTCGGGTTGTCTTCAGGGGGGATCCAAGAGACCCAGTACTTC. It codes for CSVFGLSSGGIQETQYF.

This clonotype was seen many times. At one of its ends the junction is not consistent with the germline gene, which may arise from a read error. The genes are TRBV12-3 or TRBV12-4 and TRBJ1-1, with D possibly TRBD1 on 6 matching bases. The CDR3 consists of 13 residues. CDR3 in DNA: TGTGCCAGCAGTATTAACCGGGACACAGAAGCTTTCTTT. This encodes CASSINRDTEAFF.

This clonotype was observed many times. The chain has TRBV7-6 and TRBJ2-5; the match to TRBD1 covers 8 bases. CDR1 SGHVS and CDR2 FNYEAQ come from the germline V gene. J lost 5 bases, V lost 1 base, and 6 bases had no gene match. The CDR3 is made up of 15 amino acids. CDR3 loop: CASSLGTGNSETQYF. The DNA of the CDR3 is TGTGCCAGCAGCTTAGGGACAGGGAATTCTGAGACCCAGTACTTC.

This clonotype occurred many times. This rearrangement joins TRBV10-3 to TRBJ2-3; no definite D call. Germline V gene lookup returns CDR1 ENHRY and CDR2 SYGVKD. There are 11 residues in the CDR3. V was shortened by 4 bases and J by 6 bases, with 5 bases between the two germline ends. The CDR3 here is CAISGGDTQYF. As DNA, the CDR3 is TGTGCCATCAGTGGGGGTGATACGCAGTATTTT.

The sample holds many counts of this clonotype. CDR3 residues: CASSPRTGNYGYTF. For the CDR3, the DNA is TGTGCCAGCAGCCCGAGGACAGGCAACTATGGCTACACCTTC. The V and J genes are TRBV7-8 and TRBJ1-2; 7 nucleotides align to TRBD1. Germline V gene sequence: CDR1 SGHVS, CDR2 FQNEAQ. The CDR3 extends over 14 amino acids. After removal of 5 bases from V and 2 bases from J, the junction contained 5 bases not matched to a gene.

This clonotype showed up many times. V usage is TRBV15 and J usage is TRBJ2-1; 12 bases are a match to TRBD1. V gave up 6 bases and J gave up 7 bases; unmatched junction bases: 4. The CDR3 sequence is 14 residues long. Germline loops: CDR1 LNHNV, CDR2 YYDKDF (reference sequence). CDR3 loop: CATRGQGAGNEQFF. The CDR3 DNA follows: TGTGCCACCAGGGGACAGGGGGCGGGGAATGAGCAGTTCTTC.

This clonotype was observed at least ten times. The rearrangement links TRBV29-1 to TRBJ2-5; the match to TRBD1 covers 8 bases. The CDR3 loop spans 15 amino acids. Germline assignment: CDR1 SQVTM and CDR2 ANQGSEA. V lost 6 bases to trimming and J lost 5 bases; unmatched junction nucleotides: 14. CDR3 nucleotides: TGCAGCGTGAGCAGGGGGCTCGGATCCTACGAGACCCAGTACTTC. Translating gives CSVSRGLGSYETQYF.

This clonotype showed up many times. This chain connects TRBV7-2 to TRBJ2-3; D ambiguous. Between the trimmed V and J ends, which lost 1 base and 0 bases, there was a span of 11 bases. The CDR3 is made up of 16 amino acids. Germline assignment: CDR1 SGHTA and CDR2 FQGNSA. The chain's CDR3 is CASSLVIRSSTDTQYF. The CDR3 coding sequence is TGTGCCAGCAGCTTAGTAATAAGGAGTAGCACAGATACGCAGTATTTT.

The V gene is TRBV5-4, the J gene TRBJ2-5; 13 nucleotides line up with TRBD2. The CDR3 length is 19 residues. V shed 0 bases, J shed 5 bases, and the junction held 13 bases outside the gene matches. Germline CDR1 is SGHNT and CDR2 is YYREEE (reference sequence). CDR3 residues: CASSLALAGGRASGETQYF. CDR3 nucleotides: TGTGCCAGCAGCTTGGCACTAGCGGGAGGGCGGGCCTCTGGGGAGACCCAGTACTTC.

This clonotype was counted at least ten times. The chain combines TRBV29-1 with TRBJ1-2, with a tentative D call TRBD1 (5 bases). The length of the CDR3 is 14 residues. Germline CDR1 SQVTM, CDR2 ANQGSEA. V dropped 1 base and J dropped 1 base, with 10 bases sitting between them. CDR3 sequence (DNA): TGCAGCGTTGAAGTTCAGACAGTTAACTATGGCTACACCTTC. Its protein is CSVEVQTVNYGYTF. Filled out from reference TRBV29-1 and TRBJ1-2, the complete variable domain reads SAVISQKPSRDICQRGTSLTIQCQVDSQVTMMFWYRQQPGQSLTLIATANQGSEATYESGFVIDKFPISRPNLTFSTLTVSNMSPEDSSIYLCSVEVQTVNYGYTFGSGTRLTVV.

This clonotype has at least ten counts. The chain carries TRBV7-2 and TRBJ1-3; TRBD1 agrees at 7 bases. Germline CDR1 and CDR2: SGHTA and FQGNSA. The CDR3 is 20 residues long. V was clipped by 5 bases and J by 2 bases; unmatched bases: 21. CDR3: CASSPLYSEEGALTGNTIYF. CDR3 coding DNA: TGTGCCAGCAGCCCACTGTATTCCGAGGAGGGGGCACTAACTGGAAACACCATATATTTT.

In the case of this clonotype: No conserved phenylalanine or tryptophan is present at the end of the CDR3, so a read error is the likely explanation. The DNA is left out, because the CDR3 cannot be placed on it with certainty; the CDR3 is given as TCRdb lists it. The chain has TRBV7-8 and TRBJ2-3. The CDR3 adds up to 13 amino acids, both ends counted. Germline loops: CDR1 SGHVS, CDR2 FQNEAQ. CDR3 loop: CASSSASTDTKYL.

In regard to this clonotype: A much larger clone sits a single nucleotide away, making a read error possible. CDR3 DNA sequence: TGTGCCAGCAGCCAAGATCCCAGCCAAGAGACCCAGTTCTTC. Its protein is CASSQDPSQETQFF. V gene TRBV14 combines with J gene TRBJ2-5, with D unresolved. The end of the DNA aligns better with TRBJ2-1, so the J call may be wrong. CDR3 size: 14 residues. CDR1 is SGHDN, CDR2 FVKESK, per germline.

This rearrangement joins TRBV6-1 to TRBJ2-5; 9 nucleotides align to TRBD1. CDR1 and CDR2 (germline): MNHNS, SASEGT. V was pared by 2 bases and J by 5 bases, with 9 bases of the junction left unmatched. CDR3 length: 16 residues. CDR3 protein: CASSEISGQGVETQYF. In DNA, the CDR3 is TGTGCCAGCAGTGAAATATCGGGACAGGGTGTTGAGACCCAGTACTTC.

This clonotype was observed at least ten times. This sequence joins TRBV28 and TRBJ2-7; 10 bases are shared with TRBD2. The CDR3 runs to 13 residues. V shed 10 bases and J 6 bases; nucleotides not matched to a gene: 9. In germline, CDR1 is MDHEN, CDR2 SYDVKM. CDR3 bases: TGTGCCATCAGAGCGGGAGGGCCTGGCGAGCAGTACTTC. This codes for CAIRAGGPGEQYF.

This clonotype rates as medium-sized. The V gene is TRBV30, the J gene TRBJ1-2; unclear D gene. Trimming stripped 0 bases from V and 3 bases from J, with 8 bases between. Germline loops: CDR1 GTSNPN, CDR2 SVGIG (reference sequence). There are 13 residues in the CDR3. The CDR3 DNA follows: TGTGCCTGGAGTGTACCCAGCCACTATGGCTACACCTTC. Protein sequence: CAWSVPSHYGYTF.

This clonotype was found many times. V is TRBV7-2 and J is TRBJ2-3; D uncertain. The CDR3 covers 15 residues. V gave up 2 bases and J gave up 1 base, with 10 bases separating them. CDR1 and CDR2 (germline): SGHTA, FQGNSA. CDR3 residues: CASSLSVGRTDTQYF. CDR3 bases: TGTGCCAGCAGCTTAAGCGTCGGACGCACAGATACGCAGTATTTT. The variable domain in full, completed from reference TRBV7-2 and TRBJ2-3, reads GAGVSQSPSNKVTEKGKDVELRCDPISGHTALYWYRQSLGQGLEFLIYFQGNSAPDKSGLPSDRFSAERTGGSVSTLTIQRTQQEDSAVYLCASSLSVGRTDTQYFGPGTRLTVL.